This entry describes one T cell receptor beta chain. TCRdb's table, derived via immunoSEQ multiplex PCR, lists solely in-frame clones and lacks some. The sample comprises 5,000 to 7,000 clones, roughly a tenth of which are singletons, and 2% to 2.5% rests with the top ten. From germline, CDR1 is SGHNT and CDR2 YYREEE (reference sequence). CDR3 length: 13 amino acids. V dropped 0 bases and J dropped 0 bases, with 3 bases sitting between them. These data originate in a study of tumour-infiltrating T cells in Burkitt lymphoma. The TCR comes from a human donor with diffuse large B-cell lymphoma. Sequenced material: tumor tissue. V and J are TRBV5-4 and TRBJ1-2, with unresolved D. CDR3 region: CASSLGTNYGYTF. The CDR3 nucleotides read TGTGCCAGCAGCTTGGGAACTAACTATGGCTACACCTTC.